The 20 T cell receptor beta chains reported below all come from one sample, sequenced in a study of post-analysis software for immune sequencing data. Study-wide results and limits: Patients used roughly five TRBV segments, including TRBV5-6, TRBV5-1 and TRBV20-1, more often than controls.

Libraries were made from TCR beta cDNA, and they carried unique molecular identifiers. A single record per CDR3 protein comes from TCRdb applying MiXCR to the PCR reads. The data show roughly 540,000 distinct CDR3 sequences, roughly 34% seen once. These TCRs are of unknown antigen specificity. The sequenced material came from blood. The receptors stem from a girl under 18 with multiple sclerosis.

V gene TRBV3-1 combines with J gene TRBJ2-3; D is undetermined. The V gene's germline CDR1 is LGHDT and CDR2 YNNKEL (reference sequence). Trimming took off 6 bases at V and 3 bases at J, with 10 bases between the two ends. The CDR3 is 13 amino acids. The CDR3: CASSRTETDTQYF. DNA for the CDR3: TGTGCCAGCAGTCGAACTGAAACAGATACGCAGTATTTT.

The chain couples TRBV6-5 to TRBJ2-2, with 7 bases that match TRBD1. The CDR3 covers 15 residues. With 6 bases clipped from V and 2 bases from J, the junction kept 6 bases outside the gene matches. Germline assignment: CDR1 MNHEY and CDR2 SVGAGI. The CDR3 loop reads CASRLRGRNTGELFF. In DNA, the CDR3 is TGTGCCAGCAGACTCAGGGGGAGAAACACCGGGGAGCTGTTTTTT.

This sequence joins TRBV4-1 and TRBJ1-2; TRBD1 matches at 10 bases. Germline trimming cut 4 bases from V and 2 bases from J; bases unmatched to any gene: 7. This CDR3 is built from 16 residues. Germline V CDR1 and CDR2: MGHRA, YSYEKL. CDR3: CASSPLGTGVNYGYTF. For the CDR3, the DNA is TGCGCCAGCAGCCCATTAGGGACAGGGGTCAACTATGGCTACACCTTC.

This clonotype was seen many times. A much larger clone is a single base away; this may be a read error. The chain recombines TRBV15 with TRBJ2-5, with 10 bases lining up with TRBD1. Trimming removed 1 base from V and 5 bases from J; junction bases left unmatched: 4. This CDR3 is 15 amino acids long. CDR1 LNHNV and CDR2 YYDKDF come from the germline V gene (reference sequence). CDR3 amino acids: CATSRGTGGWETQYF. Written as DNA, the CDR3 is TGTGCCACCAGCAGAGGGACAGGGGGATGGGAGACCCAGTACTTC.

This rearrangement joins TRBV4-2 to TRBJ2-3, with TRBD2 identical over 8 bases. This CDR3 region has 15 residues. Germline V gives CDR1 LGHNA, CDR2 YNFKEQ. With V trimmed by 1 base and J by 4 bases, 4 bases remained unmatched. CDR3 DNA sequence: TGTGCCAGCAGCCAAGCCGGGGGGGACTCAGATACGCAGTATTTT. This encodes CASSQAGGDSDTQYF.

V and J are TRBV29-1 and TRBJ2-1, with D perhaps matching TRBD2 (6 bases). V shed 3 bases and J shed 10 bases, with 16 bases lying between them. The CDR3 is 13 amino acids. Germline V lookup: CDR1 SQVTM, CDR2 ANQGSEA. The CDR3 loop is CSVDAMPGLEQFF. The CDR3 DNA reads TGCAGCGTTGACGCGATGCCTGGACTAGAGCAGTTCTTC.

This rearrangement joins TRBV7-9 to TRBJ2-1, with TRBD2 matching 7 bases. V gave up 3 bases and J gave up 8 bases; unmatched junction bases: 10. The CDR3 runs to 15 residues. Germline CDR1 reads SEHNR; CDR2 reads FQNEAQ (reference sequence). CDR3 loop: CASSLYSAGVYEQFF. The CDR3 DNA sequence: TGTGCCAGCAGCTTGTATAGCGCGGGGGTGTATGAGCAGTTCTTC.

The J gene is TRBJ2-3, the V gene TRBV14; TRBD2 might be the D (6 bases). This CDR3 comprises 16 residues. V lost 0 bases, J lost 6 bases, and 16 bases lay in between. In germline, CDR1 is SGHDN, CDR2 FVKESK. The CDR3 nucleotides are TGTGCCAGCAGCCAAGATCTGGGCGGAAGCGGGGATACGCAGTATTTT. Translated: CASSQDLGGSGDTQYF. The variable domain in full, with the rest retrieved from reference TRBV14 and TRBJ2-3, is EAGVTQFPSHSVIEKGQTVTLRCDPISGHDNLYWYRRVMGKEIKFLLHFVKESKQDESGMPNNRFLAERTGGTYSTLKVQPAELEDSGVYFCASSQDLGGSGDTQYFGPGTRLTVL.

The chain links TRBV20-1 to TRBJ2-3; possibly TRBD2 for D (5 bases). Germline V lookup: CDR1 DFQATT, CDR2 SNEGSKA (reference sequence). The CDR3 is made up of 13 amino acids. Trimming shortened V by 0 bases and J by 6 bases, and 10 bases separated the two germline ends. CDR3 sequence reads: CSAREGSSDTQYF. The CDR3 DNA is TGCAGTGCTAGAGAAGGGAGCTCGGATACGCAGTATTTT.

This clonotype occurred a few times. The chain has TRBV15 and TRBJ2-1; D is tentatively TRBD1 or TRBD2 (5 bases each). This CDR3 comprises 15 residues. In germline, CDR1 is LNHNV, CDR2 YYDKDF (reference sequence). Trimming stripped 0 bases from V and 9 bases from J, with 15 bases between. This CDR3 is CATSRDGAGRTEQFF. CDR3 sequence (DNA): TGTGCCACCAGCAGAGACGGGGCCGGGCGAACTGAGCAGTTCTTC.

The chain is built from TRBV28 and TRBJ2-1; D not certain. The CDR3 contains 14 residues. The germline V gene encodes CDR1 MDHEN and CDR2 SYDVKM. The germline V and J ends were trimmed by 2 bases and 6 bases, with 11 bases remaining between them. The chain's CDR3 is CASSLDSVSNEQFF. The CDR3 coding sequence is TGTGCCAGCAGTTTAGACTCGGTTTCCAATGAGCAGTTCTTC.

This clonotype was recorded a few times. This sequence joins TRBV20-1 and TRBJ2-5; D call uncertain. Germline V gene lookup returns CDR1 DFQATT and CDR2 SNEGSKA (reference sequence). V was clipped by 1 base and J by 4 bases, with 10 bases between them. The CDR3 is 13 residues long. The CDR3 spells CSARGEARETQYF. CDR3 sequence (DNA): TGCAGTGCTAGAGGGGAAGCGCGAGAGACCCAGTACTTC.

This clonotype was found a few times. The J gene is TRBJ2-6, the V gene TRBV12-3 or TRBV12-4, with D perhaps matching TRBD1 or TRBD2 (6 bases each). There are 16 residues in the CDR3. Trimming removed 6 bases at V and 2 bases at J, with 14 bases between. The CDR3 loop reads CASRSPRGAGANVLTF. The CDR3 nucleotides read TGTGCCAGCAGAAGCCCTAGGGGGGCTGGGGCCAACGTCCTGACTTTC.

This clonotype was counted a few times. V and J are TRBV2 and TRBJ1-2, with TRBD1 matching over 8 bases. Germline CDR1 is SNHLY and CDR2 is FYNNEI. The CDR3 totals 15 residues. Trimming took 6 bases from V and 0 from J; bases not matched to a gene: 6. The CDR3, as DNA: TGTGCCAGCAGCCGGACAGGGCCGACTAACTATGGCTACACCTTC. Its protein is CASSRTGPTNYGYTF. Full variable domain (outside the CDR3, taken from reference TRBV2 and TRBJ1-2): EPEVTQTPSHQVTQMGQEVILRCVPISNHLYFYWYRQILGQKVEFLVSFYNNEISEKSEIFDDQFSVERPDGSNFTLKIRSTKLEDSAMYFCASSRTGPTNYGYTFGSGTRLTVV.

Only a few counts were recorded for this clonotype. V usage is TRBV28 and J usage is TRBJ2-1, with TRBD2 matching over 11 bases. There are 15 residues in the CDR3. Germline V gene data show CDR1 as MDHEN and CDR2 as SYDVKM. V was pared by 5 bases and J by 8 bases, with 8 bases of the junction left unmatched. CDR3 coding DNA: TGTGCCAGCAGTATGACTAGCGGGGTGAGGGATGAGCAGTTCTTC. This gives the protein CASSMTSGVRDEQFF.

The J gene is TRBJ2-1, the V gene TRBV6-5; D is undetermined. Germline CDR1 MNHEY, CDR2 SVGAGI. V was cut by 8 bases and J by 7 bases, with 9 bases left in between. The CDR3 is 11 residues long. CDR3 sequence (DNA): TGTGCCAGCGACACTGGGAATGAGCAGTTCTTC. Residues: CASDTGNEQFF.

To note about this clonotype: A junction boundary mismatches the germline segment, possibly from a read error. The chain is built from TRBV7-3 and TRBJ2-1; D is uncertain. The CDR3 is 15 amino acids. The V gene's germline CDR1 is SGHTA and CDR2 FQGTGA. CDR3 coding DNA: TGTGCCAGCAGCTTAAACGGTCGATCCCACAATGTGCAGTTCTTC. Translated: CASSLNGRSHNVQFF.

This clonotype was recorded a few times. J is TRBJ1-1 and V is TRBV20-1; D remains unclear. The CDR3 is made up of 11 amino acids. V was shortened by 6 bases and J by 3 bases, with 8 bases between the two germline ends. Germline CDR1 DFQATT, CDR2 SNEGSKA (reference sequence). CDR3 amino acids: CSANRDTEAFF. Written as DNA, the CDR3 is TGCAGTGCAAACCGGGACACTGAAGCTTTCTTT.

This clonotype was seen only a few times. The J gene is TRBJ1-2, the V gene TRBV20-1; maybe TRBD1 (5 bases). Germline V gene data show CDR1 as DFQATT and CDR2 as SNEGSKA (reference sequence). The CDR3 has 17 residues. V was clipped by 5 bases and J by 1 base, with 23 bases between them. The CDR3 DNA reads TGCAGTGCTCGAGCGACAGCCGCTATATTCCATAACTATGGCTACACCTTC. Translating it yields CSARATAAIFHNYGYTF.

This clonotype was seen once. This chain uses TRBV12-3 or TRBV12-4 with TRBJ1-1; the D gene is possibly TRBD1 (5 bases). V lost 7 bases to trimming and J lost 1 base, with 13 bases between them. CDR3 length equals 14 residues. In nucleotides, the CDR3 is TGTGCCAGCACCCAGGGCGGTACGAACACTGAAGCTTTCTTT. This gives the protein CASTQGGTNTEAFF.